This TCR beta chain was obtained from a study of neoadjuvant anti-PD-1 for oral cavity cancer. The assay was immunoSEQ multiplex PCR, and TCRdb's table has in-frame clones only and misses some. This table has 11,000 to 15,000 clones, about 59% appearing once. This clone was counted a single time. The germline gives CDR1 SGHTA, CDR2 FQGTGA. The CDR3 contains 15 residues. V shed 1 base and J shed 1 base, with 10 bases lying between them. The rearrangement uses TRBV7-3 and TRBJ1-1; D uncertain. This receptor was obtained from a person aged 40-85 years with oral cavity squamous cell carcinoma. Specimen: PBMCs, collected before nivolumab (anti-PD-1) treatment. The CDR3 sequence is CASSLNGVTNTEAFF. The CDR3 DNA sequence: TGTGCCAGCAGCTTAAACGGGGTTACGAACACTGAAGCTTTCTTT. The complete variable domain, with remaining parts taken from reference TRBV7-3 and TRBJ1-1, reads GAGVSQTPSNKVTEKGKYVELRCDPISGHTALYWYRQSLGQGPEFLIYFQGTGAADDSGLPNDRFFAVRPEGSVSTLKIQRTERGDSAVYLCASSLNGVTNTEAFFGQGTRLTVV.